Shown below are 20 T cell receptor beta chains from a single sample sequenced in a study of T cells after posttransplantation cyclophosphamide. Produced via immunoSEQ multiplex PCR; TCRdb's table is partial and in-frame only. The sample records fewer than 60,000 clones, 90% to 95% being singletons. The sequenced sample consisted of PBMCs. These receptor sequences come from a young woman in good health and a related stem cell transplant donor.

The chain combines TRBV7-9 with TRBJ2-3; TRBD2 matches 12 bases. Trimming removed 1 base from V and 0 bases from J; junction bases left unmatched: 5. The CDR3 extends over 18 amino acids. In germline, CDR1 is SEHNR, CDR2 FQNEAQ (reference sequence). CDR3 nucleotides: TGTGCCAGCAGCTTAGAACTAGCGGGGGGCCACAGCACAGATACGCAGTATTTT. Translating gives CASSLELAGGHSTDTQYF.

CDR3 sequence (DNA): TGTGCCAGCAGCCCTGGTGGGGGGGCGAGCTATCAGCCCCAGCATTTT. It codes for CASSPGGGASYQPQHF. The chain uses TRBV9 and TRBJ1-5; D perhaps matches TRBD1 (6 bases). Trimming left V 4 bases short and J 5 bases short, with 19 bases between. From germline, CDR1 is SGDLS and CDR2 YYNGEE. The CDR3 totals 16 residues. Looking up the rest from reference TRBV9 and TRBJ1-5 gives the full variable domain: DSGVTQTPKHLITATGQRVTLRCSPRSGDLSVYWYQQSLDQGLQFLIQYYNGEERAKGNILERFSAQQFPDLHSELNLSSLELGDSALYFCASSPGGGASYQPQHFGDGTRLSIL.

The chain couples TRBV5-4 to TRBJ2-3, with 13 bases lining up with TRBD2. The length of the CDR3 is 17 residues. CDR1 SGHNT and CDR2 YYREEE come from the germline V gene (reference sequence). Losses at the gene ends were 4 bases for V and 2 bases for J; bases not matched to a gene: 7. The CDR3 DNA follows: TGTGCCAGCAGCCTAAAACTAGCGGGGGGGAACACAGATACGCAGTATTTT. It encodes CASSLKLAGGNTDTQYF.

V is TRBV5-6 and J is TRBJ1-1; 7 bases are shared with TRBD1. Per the germline V gene, CDR1 is SGHDT and CDR2 is YYEEEE. CDR3 length: 15 amino acids. After removal of 0 bases from V and 5 bases from J, the junction contained 7 bases not matched to a gene. The CDR3 protein is CASSLGSAGGTEAFF. The CDR3 DNA reads TGTGCCAGCAGCTTGGGATCGGCAGGGGGGACTGAAGCTTTCTTT.

V and J are TRBV7-3 and TRBJ2-1; D remains unclear. In germline, CDR1 is SGHTA, CDR2 FQGTGA. The CDR3 length is 14 residues. Trimming removed 1 base from V and 8 bases from J, with 12 bases in between. The CDR3 DNA follows: TGTGCCAGCAGCTTAAAATCAAGTGGAGATGAGCAGTTCTTC. Translation gives CASSLKSSGDEQFF.

The gene calls are TRBV5-1 and TRBJ2-1, with TRBD2 matching 12 bases. The CDR3 is 17 residues long. Germline V CDR1 and CDR2: SGHRS, YFSETQ. V gave up 4 bases and J gave up 8 bases; unmatched junction bases: 13. CDR3 sequence (DNA): TGCGCCAGCAGCCGATCGTCGAGACTAGCGGGGGTCTATGAGCAGTTCTTC. It translates to CASSRSSRLAGVYEQFF.

The V call is TRBV27, the J call TRBJ2-7; 7 bases agree with TRBD1. The CDR3 spans 15 residues. Looked up from germline, CDR1 is MNHEY and CDR2 is SMNVEV (reference sequence). V shed 3 bases, J shed 6 bases, and the junction held 11 bases outside the gene matches. The CDR3 loop reads CASSLSGTVFGEQYF. DNA for the CDR3: TGTGCCAGCAGTTTGTCCGGGACAGTTTTCGGCGAGCAGTACTTC.

With respect to this clone: One end of the junction is discordant with germline, which a read error may explain. The chain links TRBV4-3 to TRBJ2-3, with 12 bases identical to TRBD2. Germline V lookup: CDR1 LGHNA, CDR2 YSLEER. This CDR3 spans 16 amino acids. DNA of the CDR3: TGCGCCAGCAGTCAAGGGCTAGCGGGGGGGGCAGATACGCAGTATTTT. Its protein is CASSQGLAGGADTQYF.

J is TRBJ2-3 and V is TRBV18; perhaps TRBD2 as D (5 bases). The CDR3 covers 14 residues. From germline, CDR1 is KGHSH and CDR2 LQKENI. Trimming left V 3 bases short and J 1 base short, with 8 bases between. The CDR3 nucleotides read TGTGCCAGCTCACCCGTGGAGGGCACAGATACGCAGTATTTT. It yields the protein CASSPVEGTDTQYF. Combining the CDR3 with reference TRBV18 and TRBJ2-3 gives the whole variable domain NAGVMQNPRHLVRRRGQEARLRCSPMKGHSHVYWYRQLPEEGLKFMVYLQKENIIDESGMPKERFSAEFPKEGPSILRIQQVVRGDSAAYFCASSPVEGTDTQYFGPGTRLTVL.

This rearrangement joins TRBV9 to TRBJ2-1; 11 nucleotides agree with TRBD2. The CDR3 is 16 amino acids. V was clipped by 0 bases and J by 6 bases; unmatched bases: 5. CDR1 is SGDLS and CDR2 is YYNGEE in the germline V gene. This chain's CDR3 is CASSVATSGGTNEQFF. The CDR3 bases are TGTGCCAGCAGCGTAGCAACTAGCGGGGGCACCAATGAGCAGTTCTTC.

This chain joins TRBV5-3 and TRBJ2-3; the match to TRBD1 covers 9 bases. TRBV5-3 is an ORF for which the function is uncertain. Trimming removed 2 bases from V and 0 bases from J; junction bases left unmatched: 19. This CDR3 region has 21 residues. The CDR3 spells CARSFLRDREVPIPSTDTQYF. The CDR3 DNA sequence: TGTGCCAGAAGCTTCCTCCGGGACAGGGAGGTCCCCATCCCCAGCACAGATACGCAGTATTTT.

The chain combines TRBV4-3 with TRBJ1-5; D uncertain. The CDR3 is 13 residues long. Trimming removed 0 bases from V and 5 bases from J, with 5 bases in between. CDR1 is LGHNA and CDR2 is YSLEER in the germline V gene. CDR3: CASSQDMYQPQHF. DNA for the CDR3: TGCGCCAGCAGCCAAGATATGTATCAGCCCCAGCATTTT.

This sequence joins TRBV5-6 and TRBJ2-3; TRBD2 agrees at 7 bases. Germline-derived CDR1 and CDR2 are SGHDT and YYEEEE. The CDR3 length is 15 residues. V was clipped by 0 bases and J by 6 bases; unmatched bases: 7. CDR3 region: CASSLGLWGGDTQYF. CDR3 coding DNA: TGTGCCAGCAGCTTGGGTTTATGGGGAGGGGATACGCAGTATTTT.

V and J are TRBV28 and TRBJ2-7; 8 bases match TRBD1. Germline assignment: CDR1 MDHEN and CDR2 SYDVKM. CDR3 length equals 13 residues. The V gene end was trimmed by 6 bases and the J gene end by 6 bases; junction bases not matched to a gene: 7. In nucleotides, the CDR3 is TGTGCCAGCAGGCCACAGGGGGGAGGCGAGCAGTACTTC. Amino acid sequence: CASRPQGGGEQYF. Variable domain in full (rest from reference TRBV28 and TRBJ2-7): DVKVTQSSRYLVKRTGEKVFLECVQDMDHENMFWYRQDPGLGLRLIYFSYDVKMKEKGDIPEGYSVSREKKERFSLILESASTNQTSMYLCASRPQGGGEQYFGPGTRLTVT.

V and J are TRBV2 and TRBJ2-3; a possible D gene is TRBD2 (6 bases). The V gene's germline CDR1 is SNHLY and CDR2 FYNNEI. V shed 0 bases and J shed 5 bases, with 21 bases lying between them. This CDR3 spans 18 amino acids. The CDR3 reads CASSEALRGLRLLDTQYF. The CDR3 DNA follows: TGTGCCAGCAGTGAAGCGCTTCGCGGACTACGCCTGCTAGATACGCAGTATTTT.

This clone is a singleton in its sample. The chain joins TRBV7-6 to TRBJ2-5, with TRBD1 identical over 8 bases. The CDR3 spans 13 residues. The germline CDR1 and CDR2 sequences are SGHVS and FNYEAQ. The junction had 4 bases not matched to a gene; V was cut back by 5 bases and J by 5 bases. DNA for the CDR3: TGTGCCAGCAGCCCCGACAGGGGTGAGACCCAGTACTTC. Protein product: CASSPDRGETQYF.

The CDR3 DNA reads TGTGCCAGCAGCGTGGGGTGGACACACGATGAGCAGTTCTTC. Translating gives CASSVGWTHDEQFF. The chain is built from TRBV9 and TRBJ2-1, with D possibly TRBD1 on 5 matching bases. This CDR3 region has 14 residues. Germline-derived CDR1 and CDR2 are SGDLS and YYNGEE. V was clipped by 2 bases and J by 8 bases, with 14 bases between them.

The CDR3 bases are TGTGCCAGTAGTTGGGGGGGAATAGCCAAAAACATTCAGTACTTC. This sequence encodes CASSWGGIAKNIQYF. The chain carries TRBV19 and TRBJ2-4; 7 bases agree with TRBD2. Trimming took 5 bases from V and 0 from J; bases not matched to a gene: 4. Germline V gene data show CDR1 as LNHDA and CDR2 as SQIVND (reference sequence). This CDR3 contains 15 residues.

The chain joins TRBV7-2 to TRBJ2-7; D is uncertain. V was pared by 5 bases and J by 0 bases, with 20 bases between. Germline CDR1 reads SGHTA; CDR2 reads FQGNSA. CDR3 length: 17 amino acids. The CDR3 loop reads CASSPNSGQQFSYEQYF. The CDR3 bases are TGTGCCAGCAGCCCCAACAGTGGGCAGCAATTCTCCTACGAGCAGTACTTC.

This clone was detected once. This chain joins TRBV5-4 and TRBJ2-2, with 8 bases lining up with TRBD2. The CDR3 length is 15 residues. The germline V gene encodes CDR1 SGHNT and CDR2 YYREEE (reference sequence). Germline trimming cut 0 bases from V and 6 bases from J; bases unmatched to any gene: 4. This CDR3 reads CASSLAPAGAGELFF. CDR3 bases: TGTGCCAGCAGCTTGGCCCCAGCGGGGGCCGGGGAGCTGTTTTTT.